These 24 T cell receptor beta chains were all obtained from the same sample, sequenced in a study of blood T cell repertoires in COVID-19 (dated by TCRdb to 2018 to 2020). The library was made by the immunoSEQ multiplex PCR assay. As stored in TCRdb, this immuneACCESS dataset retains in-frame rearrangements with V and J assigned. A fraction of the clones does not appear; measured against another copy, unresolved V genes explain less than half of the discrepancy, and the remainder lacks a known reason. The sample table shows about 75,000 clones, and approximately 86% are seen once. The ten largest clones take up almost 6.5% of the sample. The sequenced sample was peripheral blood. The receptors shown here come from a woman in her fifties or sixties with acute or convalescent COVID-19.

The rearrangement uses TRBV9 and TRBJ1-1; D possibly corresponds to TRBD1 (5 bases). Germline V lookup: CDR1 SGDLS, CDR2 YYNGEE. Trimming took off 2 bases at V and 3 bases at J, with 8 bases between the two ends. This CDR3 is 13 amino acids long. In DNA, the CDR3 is TGTGCCAGCAGCGTCGGGGGGGACACTGAAGCTTTCTTT. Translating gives CASSVGGDTEAFF.

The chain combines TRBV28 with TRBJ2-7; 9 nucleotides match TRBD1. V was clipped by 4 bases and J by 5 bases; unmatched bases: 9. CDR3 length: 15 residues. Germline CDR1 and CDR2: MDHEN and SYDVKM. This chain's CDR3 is CASSSVGQGLNEQYF. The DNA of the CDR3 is TGTGCCAGCAGTTCGGTCGGACAGGGGTTGAACGAGCAGTACTTC.

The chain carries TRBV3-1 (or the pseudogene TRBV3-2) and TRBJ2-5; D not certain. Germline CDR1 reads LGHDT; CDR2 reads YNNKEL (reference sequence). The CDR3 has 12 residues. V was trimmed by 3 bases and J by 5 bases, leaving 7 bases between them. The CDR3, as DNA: TGTGCCAGCAGCCAGCCTGAGGAGACCCAGTACTTC. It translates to CASSQPEETQYF.

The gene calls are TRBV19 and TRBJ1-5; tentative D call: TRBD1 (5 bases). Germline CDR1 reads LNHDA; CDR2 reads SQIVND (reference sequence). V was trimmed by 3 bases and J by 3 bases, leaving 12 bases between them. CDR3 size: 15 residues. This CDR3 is CASSIGTVFNQPQHF. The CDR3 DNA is TGTGCCAGTAGTATCGGGACTGTCTTCAATCAGCCCCAGCATTTT.

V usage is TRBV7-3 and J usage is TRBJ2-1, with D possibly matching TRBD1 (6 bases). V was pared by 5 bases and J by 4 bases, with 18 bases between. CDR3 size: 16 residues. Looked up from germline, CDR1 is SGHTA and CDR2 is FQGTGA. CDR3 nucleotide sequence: TGTGCCAGCAGCCCGAGTATCCGGGACACTTACAATGAGCAGTTCTTC. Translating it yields CASSPSIRDTYNEQFF.

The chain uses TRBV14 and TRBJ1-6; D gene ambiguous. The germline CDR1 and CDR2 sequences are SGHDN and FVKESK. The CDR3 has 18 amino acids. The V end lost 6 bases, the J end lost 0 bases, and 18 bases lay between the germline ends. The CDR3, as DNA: TGTGCCAGCAGTCAAAGTCCAGGCGGGAGCTCCTATAATTCACCCCTCCACTTT. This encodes CASSQSPGGSSYNSPLHF.

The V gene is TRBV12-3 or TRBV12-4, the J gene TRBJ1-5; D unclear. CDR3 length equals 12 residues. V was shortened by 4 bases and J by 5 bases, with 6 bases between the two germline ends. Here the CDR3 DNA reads TGTGCCAGCAGTTCCCAGGATCAGCCCCAGCATTTT. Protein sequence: CASSSQDQPQHF.

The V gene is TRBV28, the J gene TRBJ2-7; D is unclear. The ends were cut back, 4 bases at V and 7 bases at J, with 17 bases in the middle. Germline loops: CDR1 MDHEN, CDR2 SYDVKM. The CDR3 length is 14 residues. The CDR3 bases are TGTGCCAGCAGTTACTCCCCTGAATCGAGGGAGCAGTACTTC. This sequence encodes CASSYSPESREQYF.

The CDR3 spells CASRDGTGRNTEAFF. In nucleotides, the CDR3 is TGTGCCAGTAGAGACGGGACAGGGAGAAACACTGAAGCTTTCTTT. The V and J genes are TRBV19 and TRBJ1-1; 9 nucleotides align to TRBD1. This CDR3 has 15 amino acids. Germline CDR1 LNHDA, CDR2 SQIVND (reference sequence). J gave up 2 bases and V 6 bases, and 7 bases lay outside the gene matches.

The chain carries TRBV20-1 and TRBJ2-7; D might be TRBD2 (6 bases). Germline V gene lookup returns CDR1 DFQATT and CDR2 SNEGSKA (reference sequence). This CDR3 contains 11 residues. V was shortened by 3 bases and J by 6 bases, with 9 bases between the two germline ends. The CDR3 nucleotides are TGCAGTGCTAGCACGGGGGTCGAGCAGTACTTC. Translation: CSASTGVEQYF.

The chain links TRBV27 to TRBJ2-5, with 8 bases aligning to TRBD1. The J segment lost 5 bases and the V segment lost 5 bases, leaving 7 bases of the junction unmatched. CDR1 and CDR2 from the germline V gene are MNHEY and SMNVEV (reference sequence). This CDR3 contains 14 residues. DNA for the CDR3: TGTGCCAGCAGTCGCGACAGGGGTTGGGAGACCCAGTACTTC. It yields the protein CASSRDRGWETQYF.

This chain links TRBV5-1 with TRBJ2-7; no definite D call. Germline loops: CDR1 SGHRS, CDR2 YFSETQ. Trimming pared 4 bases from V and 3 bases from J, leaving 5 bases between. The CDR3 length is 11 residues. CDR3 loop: CASSQDYEQYF. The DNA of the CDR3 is TGCGCCAGCAGCCAGGACTACGAGCAGTACTTC.

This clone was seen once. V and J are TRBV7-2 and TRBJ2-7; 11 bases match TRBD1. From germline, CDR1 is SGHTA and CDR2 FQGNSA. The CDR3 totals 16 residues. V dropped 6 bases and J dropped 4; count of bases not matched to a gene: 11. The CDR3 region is CASSPRWTGGGYEQYF. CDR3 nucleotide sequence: TGTGCCAGCAGTCCGAGGTGGACAGGGGGCGGATACGAGCAGTACTTC.

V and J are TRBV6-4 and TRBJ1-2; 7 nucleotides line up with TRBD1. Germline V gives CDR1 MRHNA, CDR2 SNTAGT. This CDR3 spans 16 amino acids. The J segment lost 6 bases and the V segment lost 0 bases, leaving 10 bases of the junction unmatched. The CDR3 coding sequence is TGTGCCAGCAGTGACTCGATGGGCAGGGGGGCGCATGGCTACACCTTC. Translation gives CASSDSMGRGAHGYTF.

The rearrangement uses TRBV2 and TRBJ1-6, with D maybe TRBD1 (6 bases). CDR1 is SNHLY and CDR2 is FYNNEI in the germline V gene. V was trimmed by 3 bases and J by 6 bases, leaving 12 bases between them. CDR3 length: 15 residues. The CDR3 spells CASSDWGQGNSPLHF. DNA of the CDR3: TGTGCCAGCAGTGATTGGGGGCAGGGTAATTCACCCCTCCACTTT.

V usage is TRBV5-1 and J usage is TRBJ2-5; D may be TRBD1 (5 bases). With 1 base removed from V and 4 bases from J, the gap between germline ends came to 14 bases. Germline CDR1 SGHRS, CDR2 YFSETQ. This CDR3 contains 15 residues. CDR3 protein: CASSLTATGIETQYF. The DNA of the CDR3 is TGCGCCAGCAGCTTGACGGCTACAGGTATAGAGACCCAGTACTTC.

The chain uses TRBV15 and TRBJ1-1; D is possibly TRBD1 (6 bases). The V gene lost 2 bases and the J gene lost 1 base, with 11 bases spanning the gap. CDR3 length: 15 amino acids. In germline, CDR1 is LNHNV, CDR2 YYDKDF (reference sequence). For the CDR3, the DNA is TGTGCCACCAGCAGAAGGGGACATACGAACACTGAAGCTTTCTTT. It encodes CATSRRGHTNTEAFF.

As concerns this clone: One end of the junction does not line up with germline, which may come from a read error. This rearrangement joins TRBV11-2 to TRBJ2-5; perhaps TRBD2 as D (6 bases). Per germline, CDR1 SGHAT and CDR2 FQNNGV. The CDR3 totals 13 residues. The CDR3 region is CASSLEGSGTQYF. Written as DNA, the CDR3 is TGTGCCAGCAGCCTAGAGGGTAGCGGGACCCAGTACTTC. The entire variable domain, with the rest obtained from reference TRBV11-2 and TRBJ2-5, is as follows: EAGVAQSPRYKIIEKRQSVAFWCNPISGHATLYWYQQILGQGPKLLIQFQNNGVVDDSQLPKDRFSAERLKGVDSTLKIQPAKLEDSAVYLCASSLEGSGTQYFGPGTRLLVL.

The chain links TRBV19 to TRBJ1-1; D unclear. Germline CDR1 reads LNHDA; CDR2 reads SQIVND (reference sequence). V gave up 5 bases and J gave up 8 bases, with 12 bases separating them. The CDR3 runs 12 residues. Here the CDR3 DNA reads TGTGCCAGTAGTTTCCTCGACGGGGAAGCTTTCTTT. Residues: CASSFLDGEAFF.

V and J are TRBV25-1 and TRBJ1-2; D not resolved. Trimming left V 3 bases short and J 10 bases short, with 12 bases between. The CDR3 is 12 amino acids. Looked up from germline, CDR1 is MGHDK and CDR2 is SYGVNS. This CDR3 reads CASSDLEQSYTF. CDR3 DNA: TGTGCCAGCAGTGACCTAGAGCAGTCCTACACCTTC.

Here the CDR3 DNA reads TGTGCCAGCAGTTCCCTGACGGGGGGAGGCACAGATACGCAGTATTTT. Translating gives CASSSLTGGGTDTQYF. The gene calls are TRBV27 and TRBJ2-3, with TRBD2 matching 7 bases. The CDR3 has 16 amino acids. From germline, CDR1 is MNHEY and CDR2 SMNVEV (reference sequence). After removal of 4 bases from V and 1 base from J, the junction contained 8 bases not matched to a gene.

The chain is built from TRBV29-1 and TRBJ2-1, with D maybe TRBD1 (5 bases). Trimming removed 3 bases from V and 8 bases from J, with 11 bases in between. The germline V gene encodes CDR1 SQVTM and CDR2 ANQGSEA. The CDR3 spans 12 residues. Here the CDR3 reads CSVEPQGYEQFF. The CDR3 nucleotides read TGCAGCGTTGAGCCCCAGGGCTATGAGCAGTTCTTC.

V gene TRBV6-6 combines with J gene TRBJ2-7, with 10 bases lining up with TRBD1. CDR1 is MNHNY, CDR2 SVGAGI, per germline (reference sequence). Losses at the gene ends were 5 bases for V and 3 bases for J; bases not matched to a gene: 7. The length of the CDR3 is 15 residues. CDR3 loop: CASSPDRGNIYEQYF. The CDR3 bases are TGTGCCAGCAGTCCGGACAGGGGGAACATCTACGAGCAGTACTTC.

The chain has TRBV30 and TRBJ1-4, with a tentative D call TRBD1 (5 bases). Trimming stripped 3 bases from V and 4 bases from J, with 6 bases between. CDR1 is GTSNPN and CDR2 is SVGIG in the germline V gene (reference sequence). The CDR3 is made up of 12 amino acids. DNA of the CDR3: TGTGCCTGGAGGCAGGGTAATGAAAAACTGTTTTTT. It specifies CAWRQGNEKLFF.